The 9 T cell receptor beta chains listed next were all sequenced from one sample in a study of blood T cell repertoires in COVID-19. Generated by immunoSEQ multiplex PCR, the TCRdb table keeps only in-frame clones and is missing some. Here the sample spans approximately 19,000 clones, around nine tenths being singletons. Sequencing input: peripheral blood. All receptors derive from a human donor in a cohort sampled during active COVID-19.

This sequence joins TRBV2 and TRBJ1-4, with 7 bases matching TRBD1. The CDR3 loop spans 14 amino acids. Trimming cost V 6 bases and J 8 bases; bases outside gene matches: 9. CDR1 is SNHLY and CDR2 is FYNNEI in the germline V gene. CDR3 nucleotide sequence: TGTGCCAGCAGGACCACAGGGGTCAGGGAAAAACTGTTTTTT. Protein product: CASRTTGVREKLFF.

The CDR3 loop reads CASSHVYYNSPLHF. In nucleotides, the CDR3 is TGTGCCAGCAGCCACGTCTACTATAATTCACCCCTCCACTTT. The V and J genes are TRBV6-2 or TRBV6-3 and TRBJ1-6; the D is unclear. Between the trimmed V and J ends, which lost 6 bases and 3 bases, there was a span of 9 bases. Germline-derived CDR1 and CDR2 are MNHEY and SVGEGT. The CDR3 totals 14 residues.

This clone was detected once. The rearrangement uses TRBV5-4 and TRBJ1-1; D is uncertain. This CDR3 contains 15 residues. The V gene lost 0 bases and the J gene lost 0 bases, with 9 bases spanning the gap. Germline V lookup: CDR1 SGHNT, CDR2 YYREEE (reference sequence). Here the CDR3 DNA reads TGTGCCAGCAGCTTGGTGGGAGAGATGAACACTGAAGCTTTCTTT. It translates to CASSLVGEMNTEAFF.

V is TRBV5-1 and J is TRBJ2-5, with TRBD2 identical over 11 bases. The CDR3 consists of 18 residues. Losses at the gene ends were 0 bases for V and 2 bases for J; bases not matched to a gene: 9. Germline values: CDR1 SGHRS, CDR2 YFSETQ. The CDR3 region is CASSLGLAGGPQQETQYF. The CDR3 DNA sequence: TGCGCCAGCAGCTTGGGGTTAGCGGGGGGGCCGCAACAAGAGACCCAGTACTTC.

The chain combines TRBV2 with TRBJ1-4, with TRBD1 matching over 7 bases. The CDR3 has 14 amino acids. Per germline, CDR1 SNHLY and CDR2 FYNNEI. With V trimmed by 9 bases and J by 4 bases, 8 bases remained unmatched. The CDR3 DNA is TGTGCCAGTAGGGGCAGGGGGAGTAATGAAAAACTGTTTTTT. The encoded protein is CASRGRGSNEKLFF.

The genes are TRBV29-1 and TRBJ2-1, with 8 bases lining up with TRBD1. The CDR3 covers 13 residues. The V gene end was trimmed by 2 bases and the J gene end by 6 bases; junction bases not matched to a gene: 3. Germline values: CDR1 SQVTM, CDR2 ANQGSEA. The CDR3 DNA reads as TGCAGCGTTGAACACACAGGGGGCAATGAGCAGTTCTTC. Translation: CSVEHTGGNEQFF.

This clone was found a few times. CDR3 protein: CASSIDGGAGGGEAFF. In DNA form, the CDR3 reads TGTGCCAGTAGTATAGATGGAGGGGCAGGGGGAGGTGAAGCTTTCTTT. This chain connects TRBV19 to TRBJ1-1; 7 bases match TRBD1. Germline V lookup: CDR1 LNHDA, CDR2 SQIVND (reference sequence). CDR3 length: 16 residues. Trimming removed 0 bases from V and 7 bases from J; junction bases left unmatched: 11.

The V and J genes are TRBV11-1 and TRBJ2-5; 8 positions match TRBD2. The V gene end was trimmed by 5 bases and the J gene end by 1 base; junction bases not matched to a gene: 6. Germline CDR1 reads SGHAT; CDR2 reads FQDESV (reference sequence). The CDR3 totals 15 residues. CDR3 nucleotide sequence: TGTGCCAGCAGCCCCGCAGCGGGGGTCCAAGAGACCCAGTACTTC. Protein sequence: CASSPAAGVQETQYF.

The rearrangement links TRBV18 to TRBJ2-7; D may be TRBD1 (5 bases). Trimming removed 0 bases from V and 6 bases from J, with 15 bases in between. The germline gives CDR1 KGHSH, CDR2 LQKENI. The CDR3 is made up of 15 amino acids. The DNA of the CDR3 is TGTGCCAGCTCACCACCTGGGTCCCAGGGCAGCGAGCAGTACTTC. Its translation is CASSPPGSQGSEQYF.